These 27 T cell receptor beta chains were sequenced from one sample in a study of cytomegalovirus exposure and HLA in healthy donors. Use of 60 Vbeta and 13 Jbeta primers characterized the PCR. Clones were read by immunoSEQ multiplex PCR, and TCRdb kept only the in-frame ones, dropping some. In the table there are around 130,000 clones, 88% of which are singletons. The sample comprised PBMCs. All receptors come from a woman in her thirties or forties in good health and CMV-seronegative.

For this clone: A junction boundary mismatches the germline segment, possibly from a read error. The chain couples TRBV7-9 to TRBJ2-7; D might be TRBD1 (6 bases). Germline loops: CDR1 SEHNR, CDR2 FQNEAQ (reference sequence). This CDR3 is 12 amino acids long. As DNA, the CDR3 is TGTTCCAGCAGCTTACAGGGCTACGAGCAGTACTTC. It encodes CSSSLQGYEQYF.

This chain connects TRBV7-9 to TRBJ2-2; TRBD2 matches at 9 bases. Germline values: CDR1 SEHNR, CDR2 FQNEAQ (reference sequence). V dropped 8 bases and J dropped 4; count of bases not matched to a gene: 8. The CDR3 is 15 amino acids. The CDR3 DNA follows: TGTGCCAGCCAGTGGGCGGGAGGGAGCACCGGGGAGCTGTTTTTT. Amino acid sequence: CASQWAGGSTGELFF.

The rearrangement uses TRBV6-5 and TRBJ1-1; TRBD1 is a possible D gene (5 bases). Germline V gene lookup returns CDR1 MNHEY and CDR2 SVGAGI. The V gene lost 2 bases and the J gene lost 2 bases, with 6 bases spanning the gap. This CDR3 has 13 residues. The CDR3 DNA reads as TGTGCCAGCAGTTACAGGGGTAACACTGAAGCTTTCTTT. It yields the protein CASSYRGNTEAFF.

This chain joins TRBV13 and TRBJ1-5; D may be TRBD1 (6 bases). Germline V gene data show CDR1 as PRHDT and CDR2 as FYEKMQ (reference sequence). The CDR3 contains 13 residues. The V and J ends lost 3 bases and 4 bases respectively, with 7 bases between them. CDR3 protein: CASSFQGNQPQHF. Written as DNA, the CDR3 is TGTGCCAGCAGCTTCCAGGGGAATCAGCCCCAGCATTTT.

This clone was found a few times. The chain uses TRBV7-8 and TRBJ2-1, with 13 bases aligning to TRBD2. CDR3 length: 14 amino acids. With V trimmed by 5 bases and J by 9 bases, 4 bases remained unmatched. Germline V gene sequence: CDR1 SGHVS, CDR2 FQNEAQ. The DNA of the CDR3 is TGTGCCAGCAGCGGACTAGCGGGAGCCGGTGAGCAGTTCTTC. It specifies CASSGLAGAGEQFF. The variable domain in full, with the rest retrieved from reference TRBV7-8 and TRBJ2-1, is GAGVSQSPRYKVAKRGQDVALRCDPISGHVSLFWYQQALGQGPEFLTYFQNEAQLDKSGLPSDRFFAERPEGSVSTLKIQRTQQEDSAVYLCASSGLAGAGEQFFGPGTRLTVL.

The chain recombines TRBV6-1 with TRBJ2-7; tentative D call: TRBD1 (5 bases). Germline V CDR1 and CDR2: MNHNS, SASEGT. The CDR3 runs 15 residues. Trimming cost V 3 bases and J 3 bases, with 15 bases left between them. CDR3 loop: CASSDKGRTNYEQYF. CDR3 bases: TGTGCCAGCAGTGACAAGGGGCGGACCAACTACGAGCAGTACTTC.

This clone has more than one count but fewer than ten. The V and J genes are TRBV4-1 and TRBJ1-3, with D tentatively TRBD1 (5 bases). This CDR3 has 15 residues. CDR1 and CDR2 from the germline V gene are MGHRA and YSYEKL. V shed 5 bases and J shed 6 bases, with 17 bases lying between them. The CDR3: CASSRPGYGENTIYF. For the CDR3, the DNA is TGCGCCAGCAGCAGACCAGGGTATGGGGAAAACACCATATATTTT.

The rearrangement joins TRBV7-9 to TRBJ1-2, with TRBD1 identical over 12 bases. The germline CDR1 and CDR2 sequences are SEHNR and FQNEAQ (reference sequence). Trimming at V came to 3 bases and at J to 4 bases, leaving 6 bases not matched to a gene. The CDR3 loop spans 16 amino acids. CDR3 protein: CASSLGQGAYGYGYTF. The CDR3 DNA is TGTGCCAGCAGCTTGGGACAGGGGGCGTACGGCTATGGCTACACCTTC.

V gene TRBV7-8 combines with J gene TRBJ2-7; 8 positions agree with TRBD1. CDR1 and CDR2 from the germline V gene are SGHVS and FQNEAQ. V was clipped by 4 bases and J by 6 bases; unmatched bases: 14. The CDR3 consists of 16 residues. DNA for the CDR3: TGTGCCAGCAGCTCAGGGGGCGGGACAGTGGTCCGCGAGCAGTACTTC. It translates to CASSSGGGTVVREQYF.

This clone was seen a few times. This chain links TRBV18 with TRBJ1-2; D may be TRBD1 (6 bases). The length of the CDR3 is 16 residues. Germline assignment: CDR1 KGHSH and CDR2 LQKENI. V gave up 1 base and J gave up 5 bases, with 17 bases separating them. The CDR3 DNA reads as TGTGCCAGCTCACCACAACTGACAGGATCCGAATATGGCTACACCTTC. As protein: CASSPQLTGSEYGYTF.

This clone was recorded a few times. The rearrangement joins TRBV5-1 to TRBJ2-1; 8 positions match TRBD2. This CDR3 region has 14 residues. Looked up from germline, CDR1 is SGHRS and CDR2 is YFSETQ. J was trimmed by 7 bases and V by 7 bases; bases with no gene match: 10. DNA for the CDR3: TGCGCCAGCGGGCTAGCGCCGGGGGGGAATGAGCAGTTCTTC. Protein sequence: CASGLAPGGNEQFF.

The chain recombines TRBV6-1 with TRBJ1-5; the D gene is possibly TRBD1 (6 bases). In germline, CDR1 is MNHNS, CDR2 SASEGT. V lost 7 bases and J lost 4, with 14 bases in between. The CDR3 is made up of 14 amino acids. The CDR3 nucleotides are TGTGCCAGCACTGACCTACAGGGAAATCAGCCCCAGCATTTT. Residues: CASTDLQGNQPQHF.

V gene TRBV5-1 combines with J gene TRBJ1-5, with D perhaps matching TRBD1 (5 bases). Deletions cut 0 bases from V and 0 bases from J, with 22 bases between. Germline V gene data show CDR1 as SGHRS and CDR2 as YFSETQ. The CDR3 extends over 20 amino acids. The CDR3: CASSLGRGNLYKSSNQPQHF. CDR3 DNA sequence: TGCGCCAGCAGCTTGGGACGGGGGAATCTCTATAAGTCTAGCAATCAGCCCCAGCATTTT.

This clone was observed a single time. This sequence joins TRBV9 and TRBJ1-1; no definite D call. The germline V gene has CDR1 SGDLS and CDR2 YYNGEE. V was pared by 0 bases and J by 2 bases, with 8 bases between. The CDR3 is 14 amino acids. CDR3 sequence reads: CASSVDGSNTEAFF. The CDR3 DNA reads TGTGCCAGCAGCGTAGACGGGAGTAACACTGAAGCTTTCTTT.

A few counts support this clone. The rearrangement joins TRBV27 to TRBJ2-2, with TRBD2 matching 11 bases. Germline-derived CDR1 and CDR2 are MNHEY and SMNVEV (reference sequence). Trimming removed 5 bases from V and 7 bases from J; junction bases left unmatched: 9. CDR3 length equals 16 residues. As DNA, the CDR3 is TGTGCCAGCAGTCCCATAGCGGGAGGGCCGGGCGGGGAGCTGTTTTTT. Its translation: CASSPIAGGPGGELFF.

Concerning this clone: A read error may produce the germline difference seen at one junction end. This chain links TRBV7-9 with TRBJ1-3; D is unresolved. The CDR3 is 15 residues long. Germline V gene sequence: CDR1 SEHNR, CDR2 FQNEAQ (reference sequence). CDR3 coding DNA: TGTTCCAGCAGCCTCCAGTTCACGGGGGGAAACACCATATATTTT. This gives the protein CSSSLQFTGGNTIYF.

CDR3 protein: CASGSSRGRESYNEQFF. The CDR3 bases are TGTGCCAGCGGCAGCTCCAGAGGTAGGGAGTCCTACAATGAGCAGTTCTTC. The chain recombines TRBV7-9 with TRBJ2-1, with D possibly matching TRBD2 (5 bases). Trimming stripped 8 bases from V and 1 base from J, with 21 bases between. This CDR3 has 17 residues. Germline assignment: CDR1 SEHNR and CDR2 FQNEAQ (reference sequence).

The V gene is TRBV11-2, the J gene TRBJ2-5; 11 nucleotides agree with TRBD2. The length of the CDR3 is 16 residues. Germline assignment: CDR1 SGHAT and CDR2 FQNNGV. With 7 bases clipped from V and 1 base from J, the junction kept 8 bases outside the gene matches. The CDR3 nucleotides are TGTGCCAGCAACGTAGGGACTAGCGGATCCCAAGAGACCCAGTACTTC. Protein: CASNVGTSGSQETQYF.

V is TRBV4-1 and J is TRBJ2-1, with TRBD1 matching over 8 bases. This CDR3 contains 16 residues. J lost 4 bases, V lost 0 bases, and 5 bases had no gene match. Germline-derived CDR1 and CDR2 are MGHRA and YSYEKL. The CDR3 reads CASSQDGQGQYNEQFF. The CDR3 region has the DNA TGCGCCAGCAGCCAAGACGGACAGGGACAGTACAATGAGCAGTTCTTC.

The J gene is TRBJ2-1, the V gene TRBV6-5; D remains unclear. V lost 6 bases to trimming and J lost 3 bases, with 9 bases between them. This CDR3 has 13 amino acids. Germline values: CDR1 MNHEY, CDR2 SVGAGI. CDR3 sequence (DNA): TGTGCCAGCAGGAAAGCTAACTACAATGAGCAGTTCTTC. Translating it yields CASRKANYNEQFF.

With respect to this clone: An end of the junction does not agree with germline; a read error may underlie this. The gene calls are TRBV7-9 and TRBJ1-2; 7 bases fit TRBD1. Germline V gene sequence: CDR1 SEHNR, CDR2 FQNEAQ (reference sequence). The CDR3 extends over 15 amino acids. The CDR3 DNA follows: TGTTCCAGCAGCTTAGCTAGCACAGGGGATCGTGGCTACACCTTC. Translating gives CSSSLASTGDRGYTF.

This chain joins TRBV19 and TRBJ2-7, with TRBD2 matching 13 bases. V was pared by 3 bases and J by 4 bases, with 6 bases of the junction left unmatched. This CDR3 spans 16 amino acids. Per the germline V gene, CDR1 is LNHDA and CDR2 is SQIVND (reference sequence). As DNA, the CDR3 is TGTGCCAGTAGTATGGTCGGGACTAGCGGGAATTACGAGCAGTACTTC. Protein: CASSMVGTSGNYEQYF.

The chain uses TRBV5-5 and TRBJ2-7; D call uncertain. The V gene's germline CDR1 is SGHKS and CDR2 YYEKEE (reference sequence). The V end was cut by 4 bases, the J end by 5 bases, with 7 bases between. The length of the CDR3 is 11 residues. Here the CDR3 DNA reads TGTGCCAGCAGCATATACAACGAGCAGTACTTC. It codes for CASSIYNEQYF.

The chain links TRBV11-3 to TRBJ2-1, with TRBD2 matching over 11 bases. The CDR3 totals 13 residues. Per germline, CDR1 SGHNT and CDR2 YENEEA. Trimming at V came to 3 bases and at J to 14 bases, leaving 6 bases not matched to a gene. In DNA, the CDR3 is TGTGCCAGCAGCTTGACTAGCGGGGCCTTAAAGTTCTTC. Translation: CASSLTSGALKFF.

Concerning this clone: At one of its ends the junction is not consistent with the germline gene, which may arise from a read error. The chain recombines TRBV7-9 with TRBJ2-1; 7 bases line up with TRBD2. The CDR3 totals 10 residues. Germline V gene lookup returns CDR1 SEHNR and CDR2 FQNEAQ (reference sequence). The CDR3 here is CSSSSTGGFF. In nucleotides, the CDR3 is TGTTCCAGCAGCAGCACGGGGGGGTTCTTC. Drawing the rest from reference TRBV7-9 and TRBJ2-1, the complete variable domain is DTGVSQNPRHKITKRGQNVTFRCDPISEHNRLYWYRQTLGQGPEFLTYFQNEAQLEKSRLLSDRFSAERPKGSFSTLEIQRTEQGDSAMYLCSSSSTGGFFGPGTRLTVL.

This clone is a singleton in its sample. V is TRBV9 and J is TRBJ2-7; TRBD2 matches at 8 bases. The germline V gene encodes CDR1 SGDLS and CDR2 YYNGEE. After removal of 0 bases from V and 2 bases from J, the junction contained 7 bases not matched to a gene. The CDR3 loop spans 16 amino acids. CDR3 sequence (DNA): TGTGCCAGCAGCGTAGCTGCGGTAGCGGGGACCTACGAGCAGTACTTC. Its translation is CASSVAAVAGTYEQYF.

The chain combines TRBV7-8 with TRBJ2-6, with 8 positions matching TRBD1. J gave up 2 bases and V 3 bases, and 12 bases lay outside the gene matches. This CDR3 contains 19 residues. CDR1 SGHVS and CDR2 FQNEAQ come from the germline V gene. This CDR3 is CASSFFMRTGSAGANVLTF. CDR3 coding DNA: TGTGCCAGCAGCTTTTTTATGCGGACAGGGTCGGCTGGGGCCAACGTCCTGACTTTC.